This entry lists 30 T cell receptor beta chains sequenced from one sample in a study of T-cell reconstitution after alpha-beta-depleted transplantation in children. Study outcomes and limitations: A year post-transplant, T-cell counts and diversity derived mostly from newly produced T cells.

Antigen specificity for these receptors is unknown. Unique molecular identifiers were incorporated into the prepared TCRbeta library. From the PCR reads, TCRdb called clonotypes with MiXCR, one entry per CDR3 protein. Among some 300,000 distinct CDR3 sequences listed, just over 7.5% were seen once. Specimen: peripheral blood, collected 360 days after TCRalphabeta/CD19-depleted stem cell transplant. The receptors were sampled from a female patient aged 2 to 10 who had a stem cell transplant for Fanconi anemia, so the T cells may come from the graft donor.

This clonotype was recorded at least ten times. This sequence joins TRBV24-1 and TRBJ2-3; 7 bases are shared with TRBD1. There are 15 residues in the CDR3. J gave up 3 bases and V 3 bases, and 5 bases lay outside the gene matches. Germline CDR1 reads KGHDR; CDR2 reads SFDVKD. The CDR3 loop reads CATSDTTGTTDTQYF. The CDR3 bases are TGTGCCACCAGTGATACGACAGGGACGACAGATACGCAGTATTTT.

This chain links TRBV18 with TRBJ1-1; D may be TRBD1 (5 bases). The V end lost 1 base, the J end lost 11 bases, and 14 bases lay between the germline ends. Germline V CDR1 and CDR2: KGHSH, LQKENI. CDR3 length: 13 residues. The CDR3 bases are TGTGCCAGCTCACCACAAGTGGGGGAGCCCGCTTTCTTT. Residues: CASSPQVGEPAFF.

This clonotype was detected ten times or more. The J gene is TRBJ2-5, the V gene TRBV28; D might be TRBD2 (6 bases). The CDR3 length is 13 residues. The ends were cut back, 4 bases at V and 5 bases at J, with 11 bases in the middle. CDR1 MDHEN and CDR2 SYDVKM come from the germline V gene. CDR3 bases: TGTGCCAGCAGTTCTCCAGGGAGGGAGACCCAGTACTTC. Amino acids: CASSSPGRETQYF.

The genes are TRBV6-1 and TRBJ2-1; 8 bases map to TRBD1. The CDR3 sequence is 17 residues long. Trimming took 5 bases from V and 6 from J; bases not matched to a gene: 15. Germline V gene lookup returns CDR1 MNHNS and CDR2 SASEGT. CDR3 region: CASSRPAHGQGGNEQFF. The CDR3 bases are TGTGCCAGCAGTCGGCCCGCTCATGGACAGGGCGGCAATGAGCAGTTCTTC.

In this sample, this clonotype turned up many times. The chain is built from TRBV29-1 and TRBJ2-3; 9 bases line up with TRBD2. Germline loops: CDR1 SQVTM, CDR2 ANQGSEA. There are 15 residues in the CDR3. The trim removed 3 bases at V and 5 bases at J, leaving 9 bases unmatched. This CDR3 reads CSVDGPVLAGDTQYF. As DNA, the CDR3 is TGCAGCGTTGACGGTCCCGTACTAGCGGGAGATACGCAGTATTTT.

This clonotype was recorded once. The CDR3 region is CASSLVGAGELFF. CDR3 coding DNA: TGTGCCAGCAGCTTGGTAGGGGCCGGGGAGCTGTTTTTT. The J gene is TRBJ2-2, the V gene TRBV5-6; possible D gene TRBD1, 5 bases. CDR1 SGHDT and CDR2 YYEEEE come from the germline V gene. CDR3 length: 13 residues. V dropped 0 bases and J dropped 6 bases, with 6 bases sitting between them.

The V and J genes are TRBV6-2 or TRBV6-3 and TRBJ2-7; 7 nucleotides align to TRBD1. With V trimmed by 5 bases and J by 4 bases, 5 bases remained unmatched. The CDR3 is made up of 13 amino acids. Germline V lookup: CDR1 MNHEY, CDR2 SVGEGT. In DNA form, the CDR3 reads TGTGCCAGCAGTCCCCAGGGGGTATACGAGCAGTACGTC. Translation gives CASSPQGVYEQYV.

This clonotype was picked up many times. The rearrangement uses TRBV7-8 and TRBJ2-5, with 7 bases fitting TRBD1. The germline V gene encodes CDR1 SGHVS and CDR2 FQNEAQ. The junction had 16 bases not matched to a gene; V was cut back by 4 bases and J by 5 bases. The CDR3 is 17 amino acids. Here the CDR3 reads CASSSRPQTTGSETQYF. The CDR3 DNA sequence: TGTGCCAGCAGCTCCCGACCCCAAACGACAGGGAGCGAGACCCAGTACTTC. Based on the CDR3 plus reference TRBV7-8 and TRBJ2-5, the full variable domain is GAGVSQSPRYKVAKRGQDVALRCDPISGHVSLFWYQQALGQGPEFLTYFQNEAQLDKSGLPSDRFFAERPEGSVSTLKIQRTQQEDSAVYLCASSSRPQTTGSETQYFGPGTRLLVL.

This clonotype was observed at least ten times. Its ends do not fully match the called genes, so a read error is possible. The CDR3 spells CASSEARGGHRPF. The CDR3, as DNA: TGTGCCAGCAGTGAAGCGAGGGGGGGCCACCGTCCCTTT. The chain links TRBV6-1 to TRBJ1-1, with D perhaps TRBD1 (6 bases). CDR1 is MNHNS and CDR2 is SASEGT in the germline V gene. The CDR3 is made up of 13 amino acids.

At least ten counts were recorded for this clonotype. V gene TRBV6-6 combines with J gene TRBJ2-7, with 7 bases fitting TRBD1. The junction had 2 bases not matched to a gene; V was cut back by 3 bases and J by 3 bases. Germline V gene data show CDR1 as MNHNY and CDR2 as SVGAGI (reference sequence). This CDR3 region has 13 residues. CDR3: CASSYGTDYEQYF. CDR3 in DNA: TGTGCCAGCAGTTATGGGACAGACTACGAGCAGTACTTC.

This clonotype showed up many times. This chain joins TRBV7-8 and TRBJ1-5; 10 nucleotides agree with TRBD1. The CDR3 runs to 16 residues. V lost 1 base and J lost 6; bases outside the gene matches: 6. Looked up from germline, CDR1 is SGHVS and CDR2 is FQNEAQ. CDR3: CASSLGPGQGPQPQHF. The DNA of the CDR3 is TGTGCCAGCAGCTTAGGACCGGGACAGGGGCCTCAGCCCCAGCATTTT.

The sample holds many counts of this clonotype. The rearrangement joins TRBV12-3 or TRBV12-4 to TRBJ2-7, with TRBD1 matching over 9 bases. This CDR3 spans 14 amino acids. V was clipped by 6 bases and J by 4 bases; unmatched bases: 7. CDR3: CASRDRGGAYEQYF. CDR3 coding DNA: TGTGCCAGCAGGGACAGGGGAGGGGCGTACGAGCAGTACTTC.

This clonotype was seen more than once but under ten times. V is TRBV18 and J is TRBJ2-7; D gene ambiguous. Germline assignment: CDR1 KGHSH and CDR2 LQKENI. The germline V and J ends were trimmed by 4 bases and 6 bases, with 10 bases remaining between them. The CDR3 consists of 12 residues. The CDR3 DNA reads as TGTGCCAGCTCACTCAGTGCCGGCGAGCAGTACTTC. Translating gives CASSLSAGEQYF.

This clonotype was seen at least ten times. This chain uses TRBV6-1 with TRBJ2-7; TRBD2 aligns across 9 bases. V shed 8 bases and J 3 bases; nucleotides not matched to a gene: 8. Germline V gene lookup returns CDR1 MNHNS and CDR2 SASEGT. This CDR3 is 14 amino acids long. This CDR3 reads CASSVAGVNYEQYF. The CDR3, as DNA: TGTGCCAGCTCTGTAGCGGGGGTGAACTACGAGCAGTACTTC.

As to this clonotype: A much larger clone differs from this one at a single base, so this may be a read error. The rearrangement links TRBV5-1 to TRBJ2-3; TRBD1 matches at 7 bases. Germline V gene data show CDR1 as SGHRS and CDR2 as YFSETQ. The CDR3 has 15 residues. CDR3 amino acids: CASSRGQPSTDTHYF. The CDR3 DNA reads as TGCGCCAGCAGTAGGGGGCAACCTAGCACAGATACGCATTATTTT.

The chain recombines TRBV6-5 with TRBJ1-3, with D perhaps matching TRBD1 (6 bases). V lost 0 bases to trimming and J lost 2 bases, with 14 bases between them. The length of the CDR3 is 17 residues. Looked up from germline, CDR1 is MNHEY and CDR2 is SVGAGI. As DNA, the CDR3 is TGTGCCAGCAGTTACTCGACGGGGGGGCCGGCTGGAAACACCATATATTTT. Its translation is CASSYSTGGPAGNTIYF.

This clonotype was detected only a few times. This chain links TRBV11-2 with TRBJ2-7; D gene unclear. Per the germline V gene, CDR1 is SGHAT and CDR2 is FQNNGV. The CDR3 has 13 amino acids. V was trimmed by 0 bases and J by 4 bases, leaving 7 bases between them. The CDR3 loop is CASSLEAQYEQYF. The CDR3 nucleotides read TGTGCCAGCAGCTTAGAAGCCCAATACGAGCAGTACTTC.

The V call is TRBV18, the J call TRBJ2-5; 9 bases fit TRBD1. Germline CDR1 is KGHSH and CDR2 is LQKENI. The J segment lost 5 bases and the V segment lost 3 bases, leaving 7 bases of the junction unmatched. The CDR3 loop spans 15 amino acids. CDR3 DNA sequence: TGTGCCAGCTCACCGTCGACAGGGGGATTGGAGACCCAGTACTTC. It codes for CASSPSTGGLETQYF.

This clonotype was observed many times. DNA of the CDR3: TGCGCCAGCAGCTTAATCCTAGCGGGGTCCACAGATACGCAGTATTTT. It specifies CASSLILAGSTDTQYF. This rearrangement joins TRBV5-1 to TRBJ2-3; TRBD2 aligns across 9 bases. The CDR3 spans 16 residues. Germline V gene sequence: CDR1 SGHRS, CDR2 YFSETQ. Germline trimming cut 2 bases from V and 2 bases from J; bases unmatched to any gene: 6.

Regarding this clonotype: Given a much more abundant clone one base away, this may be a read error. Since no conserved phenylalanine or tryptophan closes the CDR3, a read error is the likely cause. V and J are TRBV20-1 and TRBJ1-5; no definite D call. Per germline, CDR1 DFQATT and CDR2 SNEGSKA (reference sequence). V lost 5 bases to trimming and J lost 4 bases, with 12 bases between them. The CDR3 sequence is 13 residues long. CDR3 sequence: CSADEGRNQPQHS. The CDR3 DNA sequence: TGCAGTGCTGACGAAGGACGGAATCAGCCCCAGCATTCT.

The CDR3 DNA sequence: TGTGCCATCAGTGAGTCGAAGGACAGTTCCTACGAGCAGTACTTC. Translation gives CAISESKDSSYEQYF. The chain couples TRBV10-3 to TRBJ2-7; tentatively, D is TRBD1 (6 bases). The CDR3 is 15 amino acids. Between the trimmed V and J ends, which lost 0 bases and 1 base, there was a span of 10 bases. Germline V gene lookup returns CDR1 ENHRY and CDR2 SYGVKD.

This clonotype appeared a few times. The chain is built from TRBV10-3 and TRBJ1-3, with no clear D. The germline CDR1 and CDR2 sequences are ENHRY and SYGVKD. V was trimmed by 3 bases and J by 2 bases, leaving 14 bases between them. The CDR3 length is 16 residues. The CDR3 DNA is TGTGCCATCAGTGAAGGAGGCAGAGCACCTGGAAACACCATATATTTT. Encoded protein: CAISEGGRAPGNTIYF.

CDR3 coding DNA: TGTGCCAGCAGCCAAGATAAGGCAGGGTACGACGAAAAACTGTTTTTT. This encodes CASSQDKAGYDEKLFF. The chain couples TRBV3-1 to TRBJ1-4, with TRBD1 as a possible D gene (5 bases). Germline V gives CDR1 LGHDT, CDR2 YNNKEL (reference sequence). CDR3 length equals 16 residues. V was clipped by 0 bases and J by 8 bases, with 16 bases between them.

This clonotype has a count of ten or more. The rearrangement uses TRBV20-1 and TRBJ2-5; D not certain. Trimming shortened V by 3 bases and J by 3 bases, and 8 bases separated the two germline ends. The CDR3 has 12 residues. The germline V gene encodes CDR1 DFQATT and CDR2 SNEGSKA (reference sequence). CDR3 region: CSASDNEETQYF. The CDR3 DNA is TGCAGTGCTAGTGACAATGAAGAGACCCAGTACTTC.

This clonotype was detected ten times or more. The V call is TRBV5-1, the J call TRBJ1-2, with no clear D. This CDR3 contains 13 residues. The germline gives CDR1 SGHRS, CDR2 YFSETQ. The V end lost 1 base, the J end lost 2 bases, and 6 bases lay between the germline ends. The chain's CDR3 is CASSLLQNYGYTF. In DNA form, the CDR3 reads TGCGCCAGCAGCTTGCTACAGAACTATGGCTACACCTTC.

This clonotype was detected ten times or more. This chain uses TRBV7-9 with TRBJ1-1; D may be TRBD1 (6 bases). Per the germline V gene, CDR1 is SEHNR and CDR2 is FQNEAQ (reference sequence). The CDR3 contains 15 residues. The germline V and J ends were trimmed by 3 bases and 4 bases, with 15 bases remaining between them. The CDR3: CASSFMGAGSTEAFF. DNA for the CDR3: TGTGCCAGCAGCTTTATGGGGGCCGGGAGCACTGAAGCTTTCTTT. The full variable domain, completed using reference TRBV7-9 and TRBJ1-1, is DTGVSQNPRHKITKRGQNVTFRCDPISEHNRLYWYRQTLGQGPEFLTYFQNEAQLEKSRLLSDRFSAERPKGSFSTLEIQRTEQGDSAMYLCASSFMGAGSTEAFFGQGTRLTVV.

The table lists this clonotype with many counts. The chain uses TRBV12-3 or TRBV12-4 and TRBJ2-1; D is uncertain. Trimming took 3 bases from V and 2 from J, leaving 11 bases between them. The CDR3 has 15 residues. CDR3 nucleotide sequence: TGTGCCAGCAGTTTGCGTAGAAGAACCTACAATGAGCAGTTCTTC. Its protein product is CASSLRRRTYNEQFF.

This clonotype was counted a few times. The genes are TRBV11-2 and TRBJ2-3; the match to TRBD2 covers 8 bases. The CDR3 runs to 14 residues. J lost 5 bases, V lost 5 bases, and 6 bases had no gene match. Germline CDR1 SGHAT, CDR2 FQNNGV. CDR3 nucleotides: TGTGCCAGCAGCGAAACCGGGGGGGTAGATACGCAGTATTTT. Encoded protein: CASSETGGVDTQYF.

This clonotype was counted a few times. This chain connects TRBV15 to TRBJ1-5; D is unresolved. V was clipped by 0 bases and J by 3 bases, with 12 bases between them. The CDR3 has 16 residues. Germline V CDR1 and CDR2: LNHNV, YYDKDF (reference sequence). The CDR3 spells CATSRDLRRPNQPQHF. CDR3 sequence (DNA): TGTGCCACCAGCAGAGATCTGAGACGGCCCAATCAGCCCCAGCATTTT.

This clonotype was observed at least ten times. The V and J genes are TRBV10-3 and TRBJ2-1, with 8 bases that match TRBD2. CDR1 is ENHRY and CDR2 is SYGVKD in the germline V gene. This CDR3 has 12 residues. The V and J ends lost 8 bases and 8 bases, in that order; junction bases with no gene match: 5. Written as DNA, the CDR3 is TGTGCCATCTCGGGAGGGAGGCATGAGCAGTTCTTC. It yields the protein CAISGGRHEQFF.